The sequence of this T cell receptor (beta chain) was determined in a study of blood T cell repertoires in COVID-19. Background on the study: Sources were T cells, B-cell-depleted T cells, or PBMCs; the material itself was cDNA or gDNA.

CDR3 size: 14 residues. V lost 2 bases to trimming and J lost 4 bases, with 11 bases between them. CDR1 and CDR2 (germline): KGHSH, LQKENI. Original data processing: Reference gene primer amplification yielded estimated nucleated cell counts. Data came from immunoSEQ multiplex PCR; TCRdb stores just in-frame clones and leaves some out. That table supplies the V and J calls and clone size; D and trimming were determined from the DNA. Of around 13,000 clones in the sample, around 91% were seen once. What was sequenced was peripheral blood. The origin of this receptor is a human donor in a cohort sampled during active COVID-19. The V call is TRBV18, the J call TRBJ2-5; possibly TRBD2 for D (5 bases). CDR3 DNA: TGTGCCAGCTCACCAATCGAGGGCAGAGAGACCCAGTACTTC. It is translated as CASSPIEGRETQYF.